A single sample gave rise to the 21 T cell receptor beta chains below, sequenced in a study of beta chain features in type 1 diabetes. Study observations and caveats: Type 1 diabetes patients had moderately but significantly shorter TCRB CDR3s in all four CD4+ subsets.

TCRB transcripts that were expressed got sequenced, as all of the isolated RNA had been reverse transcribed. Sequencing was performed with immunoSEQ multiplex PCR; in TCRdb, only in-frame clones are kept and a portion is missing. Altogether 300,000 to 450,000 clones are present, roughly a tenth being singletons, with the ten largest covering over 0.45%. What these receptors recognize is not known. The sample comprised central memory CD4+ T cells from blood. The receptors were sampled from a young man with type 1 diabetes.

This clone was observed many times. The V call is TRBV5-1, the J call TRBJ1-1, with no clear D. V lost 1 base and J lost 3, with 7 bases in between. The CDR3 runs to 13 residues. Germline V gene lookup returns CDR1 SGHRS and CDR2 YFSETQ. CDR3 nucleotide sequence: TGCGCCAGCAGCTTGCGGGTGGACACTGAAGCTTTCTTT. Translated, it gives CASSLRVDTEAFF.

This clone has just a few counts. In DNA form, the CDR3 reads TGCGCCAGCAGCTTACAGGGGGTCGGGGAGCTGTTTTTT. It codes for CASSLQGVGELFF. The chain links TRBV5-1 to TRBJ2-2; TRBD1 matches 8 bases. This CDR3 spans 13 amino acids. Losses at the gene ends were 2 bases for V and 7 bases for J; bases not matched to a gene: 1. CDR1 is SGHRS and CDR2 is YFSETQ in the germline V gene.

This clone was detected only a few times. This chain connects TRBV5-1 to TRBJ1-4; tentative D call: TRBD1 (5 bases). The CDR3 runs 13 residues. Germline V gives CDR1 SGHRS, CDR2 YFSETQ. Trimming removed 4 bases from V and 4 bases from J, with 8 bases in between. This CDR3 is CASSRDSNEKLFF. The CDR3 DNA is TGCGCCAGCAGCCGCGACAGTAATGAAAAACTGTTTTTT.

The chain links TRBV28 to TRBJ1-2; D gene unclear. CDR3 size: 13 residues. Trimming pared 3 bases from V and 10 bases from J, leaving 15 bases between. Germline CDR1 reads MDHEN; CDR2 reads SYDVKM. The CDR3 coding sequence is TGTGCCAGCAGTTTGGCCCGCAGTGCCCTCTACACCTTC. This translates into CASSLARSALYTF.

The chain employs TRBV7-2 and TRBJ2-7; D uncertain. V was clipped by 1 base and J by 3 bases, with 7 bases between them. Germline loops: CDR1 SGHTA, CDR2 FQGNSA. The CDR3 has 13 amino acids. CDR3 DNA: TGTGCCAGCAGCTTAGAGGTAGGCTACGAGCAGTACTTC. It is translated as CASSLEVGYEQYF.

The chain recombines TRBV5-1 with TRBJ2-7; D gene uncertain. Germline lookup yields CDR1 SGHRS and CDR2 YFSETQ. The CDR3 loop spans 15 amino acids. V lost 0 bases and J lost 0, with 10 bases in between. In DNA, the CDR3 is TGCGCCAGCAGCTTGGAAACTCTACCCTCCTACGAGCAGTACTTC. It yields the protein CASSLETLPSYEQYF.

This clone was counted only a few times. The rearrangement uses TRBV7-2 and TRBJ1-2, with TRBD1 matching 9 bases. Germline CDR1 reads SGHTA; CDR2 reads FQGNSA. The CDR3 is 13 residues long. V was pared by 5 bases and J by 6 bases, with 4 bases of the junction left unmatched. The CDR3 bases are TGTGCCAGCAGCCCCGGGACAGGGAATGGCTACACCTTC. This translates into CASSPGTGNGYTF.

This clone was detected a few times. The V gene is TRBV5-5, the J gene TRBJ2-3, with unresolved D. Trimming removed 2 bases at V and 4 bases at J, with 5 bases between. The CDR3 spans 12 residues. CDR1 and CDR2 (germline): SGHKS, YYEKEE (reference sequence). The CDR3 DNA reads as TGTGCCAGCAGCTTCTTAGCAGATACGCAGTATTTT. Translating gives CASSFLADTQYF.

The chain uses TRBV7-2 and TRBJ1-5, with a weak D call TRBD1 (5 bases). Trimming shortened V by 2 bases and J by 7 bases, and 9 bases separated the two germline ends. Germline V lookup: CDR1 SGHTA, CDR2 FQGNSA. This CDR3 region has 13 residues. The CDR3, as DNA: TGTGCCAGCAGCTTAAGAGGGGCCCAGCCCCAGCATTTT. Translated, it gives CASSLRGAQPQHF.

This chain joins TRBV29-1 and TRBJ2-7; 12 positions agree with TRBD2. V was clipped by 4 bases and J by 3 bases; unmatched bases: 1. The CDR3 extends over 13 amino acids. Germline V gene data show CDR1 as SQVTM and CDR2 as ANQGSEA. The CDR3 DNA reads as TGCAGCGTTGGGACTAGCGGGATCTACGAGCAGTACTTC. Translating gives CSVGTSGIYEQYF.

The chain uses TRBV9 and TRBJ2-7; D is perhaps TRBD1 or TRBD2 (5 bases each). Trimming took 4 bases from V and 6 from J, leaving 20 bases between them. The CDR3 extends over 15 amino acids. Germline assignment: CDR1 SGDLS and CDR2 YYNGEE. CDR3 sequence: CASSLPEGSSGEQYF. CDR3 DNA: TGTGCCAGCAGCTTACCAGAGGGGAGTTCGGGCGAGCAGTACTTC. The whole variable domain, remainder taken from reference TRBV9 and TRBJ2-7, is DSGVTQTPKHLITATGQRVTLRCSPRSGDLSVYWYQQSLDQGLQFLIQYYNGEERAKGNILERFSAQQFPDLHSELNLSSLELGDSALYFCASSLPEGSSGEQYFGPGTRLTVT.

The genes are TRBV28 and TRBJ1-2; D is undetermined. The length of the CDR3 is 12 residues. The germline V gene encodes CDR1 MDHEN and CDR2 SYDVKM. V lost 1 base, J lost 8 bases, and 8 bases lay in between. This CDR3 reads CASSLSTGGYTF. As DNA, the CDR3 is TGTGCCAGCAGTTTATCTACTGGGGGCTACACCTTC.

This clone was observed a handful of times. A junction end diverges from the germline sequence, so it may reflect a read error. J is TRBJ2-7 and V is TRBV6-1, with D unclear. The CDR3 covers 14 residues. CDR1 is MNHNS, CDR2 SASEGT, per germline. This CDR3 reads CAISERTASYEQYF. In DNA, the CDR3 is TGTGCCATCAGTGAACGGACCGCTTCCTACGAGCAGTACTTC.

This chain uses TRBV19 with TRBJ2-1; possible D gene TRBD2, 6 bases. Germline V CDR1 and CDR2: LNHDA, SQIVND (reference sequence). This CDR3 is 15 amino acids long. The germline V and J ends were trimmed by 7 bases and 9 bases, with 22 bases remaining between them. CDR3 residues: CASMIGTGVTGEQFF. The CDR3 DNA follows: TGTGCCAGTATGATAGGTACGGGAGTCACAGGTGAGCAGTTCTTC.

This clone came up many times. The V gene is TRBV5-6, the J gene TRBJ2-2, with 9 positions matching TRBD1. This CDR3 has 16 amino acids. Germline CDR1 and CDR2: SGHDT and YYEEEE. The V gene end was trimmed by 4 bases and the J gene end by 7 bases; junction bases not matched to a gene: 11. The chain's CDR3 is CASSPVGTGLDGELFF. The DNA of the CDR3 is TGTGCCAGCAGCCCCGTGGGGACAGGGCTAGACGGGGAGCTGTTTTTT.

This clone occurred a few times. The chain combines TRBV7-9 with TRBJ1-2; no firm D call. Looked up from germline, CDR1 is SEHNR and CDR2 is FQNEAQ (reference sequence). The V end lost 2 bases, the J end lost 6 bases, and 7 bases lay between the germline ends. The CDR3 spans 12 residues. This CDR3 is CASSLRADGYTF. The CDR3 nucleotides are TGTGCCAGCAGCTTAAGGGCCGATGGCTACACCTTC.

The chain uses TRBV4-2 and TRBJ1-2; TRBD1 is a possible D gene (5 bases). The germline V gene encodes CDR1 LGHNA and CDR2 YNFKEQ. V was shortened by 1 base and J by 4 bases, with 13 bases between the two germline ends. CDR3 size: 15 residues. The CDR3 coding sequence is TGTGCCAGCAGCCAAGCGTTCCAGGGAAGCTATGGCTACACCTTC. This translates into CASSQAFQGSYGYTF.

This clone was recorded a few times. The chain carries TRBV7-2 and TRBJ2-5; D may be TRBD1 or TRBD2 (5 bases each). Germline V gives CDR1 SGHTA, CDR2 FQGNSA. There are 14 residues in the CDR3. The V end lost 0 bases, the J end lost 1 base, and 6 bases lay between the germline ends. As DNA, the CDR3 is TGTGCCAGCAGCTTAGCGGGGACCCAAGAGACCCAGTACTTC. This encodes CASSLAGTQETQYF. The complete variable domain, with remaining parts taken from reference TRBV7-2 and TRBJ2-5, reads GAGVSQSPSNKVTEKGKDVELRCDPISGHTALYWYRQSLGQGLEFLIYFQGNSAPDKSGLPSDRFSAERTGGSVSTLTIQRTQQEDSAVYLCASSLAGTQETQYFGPGTRLLVL.

The chain carries TRBV14 and TRBJ2-5, with a tentative D call TRBD2 (7 bases). The germline V and J ends were trimmed by 1 base and 3 bases, with 12 bases remaining between them. Germline values: CDR1 SGHDN, CDR2 FVKESK. The CDR3 is 15 residues long. The CDR3 DNA reads as TGTGCCAGCAGCCAAGGACAGGCGGGGGAAGAGACCCAGTACTTC. This translates into CASSQGQAGEETQYF.

There are a few counts of this clone. The gene calls are TRBV27 and TRBJ2-3; D is undetermined. V lost 1 base, J lost 1 base, and 6 bases lay in between. Germline lookup yields CDR1 MNHEY and CDR2 SMNVEV (reference sequence). This CDR3 contains 14 residues. CDR3 sequence (DNA): TGTGCCAGCAGTTTATTCTACCGCACAGATACGCAGTATTTT. Its protein is CASSLFYRTDTQYF.

The J gene is TRBJ2-5, the V gene TRBV7-2, with D unresolved. The V end was cut by 9 bases, the J end by 0 bases, with 8 bases between. Germline loops: CDR1 SGHTA, CDR2 FQGNSA. The CDR3 consists of 12 residues. The CDR3 coding sequence is TGTGCCAGTGGATGGTACCAAGAGACCCAGTACTTC. Encoded protein: CASGWYQETQYF.